This T cell receptor (beta chain) emerged from a study of CD8+ T cells in alopecia areata. It was cDNA, reverse transcribed from extracted RNA, that served as the sequencing template. Profiling relied on immunoSEQ multiplex PCR, and the TCRdb table lists in-frame clones only, not all of them. The sample includes 100,000 to 130,000 clones, 45% to 70% of them seen just once. The TCR comes from a human donor in good health. The sequenced sample consisted of CD8+ T cells sorted from blood.

CDR3 in DNA: TGTGCCAGCAGCTTAGGCAACCAGGGGACTGAAGCTTTCTTT. This codes for CASSLGNQGTEAFF. The gene calls are TRBV13 and TRBJ1-1; a possible D gene is TRBD1 (6 bases). V shed 0 bases and J shed 5 bases, with 10 bases lying between them. CDR1 is PRHDT, CDR2 FYEKMQ, per germline (reference sequence). This CDR3 spans 14 amino acids.